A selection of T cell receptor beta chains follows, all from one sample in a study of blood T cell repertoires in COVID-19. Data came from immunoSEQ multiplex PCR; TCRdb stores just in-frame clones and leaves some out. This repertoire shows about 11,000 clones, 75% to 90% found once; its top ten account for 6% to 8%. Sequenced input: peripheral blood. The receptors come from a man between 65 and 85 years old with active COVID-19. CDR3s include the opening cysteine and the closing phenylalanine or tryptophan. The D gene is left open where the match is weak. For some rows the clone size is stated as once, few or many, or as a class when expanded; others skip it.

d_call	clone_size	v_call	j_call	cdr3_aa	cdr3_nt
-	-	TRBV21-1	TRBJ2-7	CASSKSIRQGDSYEQYF	TGTGCCAGCAGCAAAAGTATCAGGCAGGGGGATTCCTACGAGCAGTACTTC
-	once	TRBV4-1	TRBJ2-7	CASSQDRGIEQYF	TGCGCCAGCAGCCAAGATAGGGGGATAGAGCAGTACTTC
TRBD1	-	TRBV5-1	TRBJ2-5	CASSSSGTGVQETQYF	TGCGCCAGCAGCTCATCCGGGACAGGGGTACAAGAGACCCAGTACTTC
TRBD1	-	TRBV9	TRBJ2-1	CASSARQGNEQFF	TGTGCCAGCAGCGCCCGACAGGGTAATGAGCAGTTCTTC
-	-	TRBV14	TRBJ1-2	CASSRDRITFYGYTF	TGTGCCAGCAGCCGCGACAGAATAACTTTCTATGGCTACACCTTC
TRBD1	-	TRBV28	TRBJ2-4	CASSLWTGGLAKNIQYF	TGTGCCAGCAGTTTATGGACAGGGGGTTTGGCCAAAAACATTCAGTACTTC
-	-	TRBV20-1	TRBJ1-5	CSASSGGQPQHF	TGCAGTGCTAGTTCCGGAGGGCAGCCCCAGCATTTT
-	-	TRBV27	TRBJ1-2	CASSRGSVEERNGYTF	TGTGCCAGCAGCCGAGGGAGTGTAGAAGAGAGGAATGGCTACACCTTC
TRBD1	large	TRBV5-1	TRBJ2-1	CASSFRPGQGGNEQFF	TGCGCCAGCAGCTTCCGTCCGGGACAGGGGGGCAATGAGCAGTTCTTC
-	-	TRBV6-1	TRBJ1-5	CASSELRTYSNQPQHF	TGTGCCAGCAGTGAACTCAGGACATATAGCAATCAGCCCCAGCATTTT